This paragraph reports one T cell receptor beta chain. Its specificity is unknown. In the CD4+ fraction, cells were divided into CD45RA+ naive and CD45RA-negative memory subsets. TCRdb's table, derived via immunoSEQ multiplex PCR, lists solely in-frame clones and lacks some. The sample gives about 2.3 million clones, 85% to 95% of which show up once; approximately 0.41% is in the top ten. Deletions cut 0 bases from V and 9 bases from J, with 12 bases between. CDR1 is PRHDT, CDR2 FYEKMQ, per germline (reference sequence). The CDR3 covers 14 residues. The sample originates from a study of shared clonotypes between healthy human individuals. At the level of the study: The study drew on a couple of women and three men aged 18 to 49 as donors.

Regarding the study as a whole: Sampling covered nothing but blood. Tissue TCR repertoires likely differ from those found in blood. Naive CD4 clonotypes were shared across a handful of donors at about 5%.

V gene TRBV13 combines with J gene TRBJ1-5; no definite D call. The clonotype originates from a man younger than 30 in good health. Some clones in this sample may be carry-over from other donors' samples. Sequencing was performed on naive CD4+ T cells from PBMCs. Stated subset: CD45RA+ positively selected. The CDR3: CASSLGQTIAPQHF. The DNA for the CDR3 is TGTGCCAGCAGCTTAGGCCAGACTATTGCGCCCCAGCATTTT. Combining the CDR3 with reference TRBV13 and TRBJ1-5 gives the whole variable domain AAGVIQSPRHLIKEKRETATLKCYPIPRHDTVYWYQQGPGQDPQFLISFYEKMQSDKGSIPDRFSAQQFSDYHSELNMSSLELGDSALYFCASSLGQTIAPQHFGDGTRLSIL.